This T cell receptor (beta chain) was recorded in a study of T cells in pancreatic ductal adenocarcinoma. Overall study findings and caveats: Results skew toward the minority of patients with early-stage disease. Tumor and blood clonality did not differ significantly, about 0.1 versus 0.07.

Surgery without prior neoadjuvant therapy was the treatment of the selected pancreatic ductal adenocarcinoma patients. Clones were read by immunoSEQ multiplex PCR, and TCRdb kept only the in-frame ones, dropping some. Of about 31,000 clones listed, approximately 92% are singletons. Note on this clone: Its antigen is currently unknown.

The CDR3 totals 16 residues. After removal of 4 bases from V and 2 bases from J, the junction contained 6 bases not matched to a gene. The V gene's germline CDR1 is SGHNT and CDR2 YYREEE (reference sequence). The sample comprised PBMCs. The chain combines TRBV5-4 with TRBJ2-6; 7 positions agree with TRBD1. The sequence derives from a human donor with pancreatic ductal adenocarcinoma. CDR3 amino acids: CASSVTGKAGANVLTF. In DNA form, the CDR3 reads TGTGCCAGCAGCGTGACAGGGAAAGCTGGGGCCAACGTCCTGACTTTC.